This passage covers 30 T cell receptor beta chains from one sample sequenced in a study of T cells after yellow fever vaccination. TCRdb fed the 5' RACE reads into MiXCR, producing one record per CDR3 protein. The sample holds roughly 340,000 distinct CDR3 sequences; roughly 4.3% are singletons and the top ten take roughly 24%. The specimen was PBMCs, collected 5 days after the yellow fever booster vaccination. The receptors originated from a man in his late teens or twenties who received the YFV17D yellow fever vaccine.

This clonotype was seen a few times. This chain links TRBV15 with TRBJ1-1; TRBD1 is a possible D gene (5 bases). The CDR3 sequence is 12 residues long. Germline assignment: CDR1 LNHNV and CDR2 YYDKDF (reference sequence). The V end was cut by 8 bases, the J end by 0 bases, with 7 bases between. The CDR3, as DNA: TGTGCCACCCGACAGTTGAACACTGAAGCTTTCTTT. Translated, it gives CATRQLNTEAFF.

This clonotype occurred a few times. The chain is built from TRBV10-3 and TRBJ2-2; 8 nucleotides agree with TRBD2. Germline trimming cut 5 bases from V and 4 bases from J; bases unmatched to any gene: 3. Per germline, CDR1 ENHRY and CDR2 SYGVKD. CDR3 length: 14 residues. The CDR3 loop is CAISSGGFTGELFF. In nucleotides, the CDR3 is TGTGCCATCAGTTCGGGGGGGTTCACCGGGGAGCTGTTTTTT.

The rearrangement joins TRBV7-2 to TRBJ2-3; 9 nucleotides agree with TRBD2. With 4 bases clipped from V and 7 bases from J, the junction kept 15 bases outside the gene matches. Germline V CDR1 and CDR2: SGHTA, FQGNSA. The CDR3 is 17 residues long. The CDR3 DNA reads as TGTGCCAGCAGCTCCCTTCATGGCGGGGGGGCGGGAAATACGCAGTATTTT. It translates to CASSSLHGGGAGNTQYF.

Many counts were recorded for this clonotype. The chain uses TRBV4-1 and TRBJ1-1; D gene uncertain. Germline CDR1 MGHRA, CDR2 YSYEKL. Trimming removed 0 bases from V and 2 bases from J, with 1 base in between. This CDR3 spans 12 amino acids. The CDR3 sequence: CASSQDNTEAFF. DNA for the CDR3: TGCGCCAGCAGCCAAGATAACACTGAAGCTTTCTTT.

The chain joins TRBV20-1 to TRBJ1-2, with D possibly TRBD1 on 5 matching bases. Germline CDR1 DFQATT, CDR2 SNEGSKA (reference sequence). This CDR3 has 13 amino acids. V was trimmed by 5 bases and J by 2 bases, leaving 12 bases between them. The CDR3 sequence is CSARVGENYGYTF. For the CDR3, the DNA is TGCAGTGCTCGGGTAGGGGAGAACTATGGCTACACCTTC.

A few counts support this clonotype. V gene TRBV6-5 combines with J gene TRBJ2-5; no clear D. CDR1 is MNHEY, CDR2 SVGAGI, per germline. The CDR3 is 13 residues long. V gave up 2 bases and J gave up 7 bases, with 11 bases separating them. The CDR3 region has the DNA TGTGCCAGCAGTTACCCGGACGGAACGACCCAGTACTTC. Translation: CASSYPDGTTQYF.

This clonotype was counted between two and nine times. The chain combines TRBV12-3 or TRBV12-4 with TRBJ1-1; TRBD1 might be the D (6 bases). This CDR3 contains 16 residues. V was shortened by 3 bases and J by 1 base, with 15 bases between the two germline ends. The CDR3: CASSFGRGEGNTEAFF. The DNA of the CDR3 is TGTGCCAGCAGTTTTGGCAGGGGTGAAGGGAACACTGAAGCTTTCTTT.

This clonotype was found a few times. This sequence joins TRBV7-3 and TRBJ1-1; 8 bases map to TRBD1. J lost 3 bases, V lost 2 bases, and 11 bases had no gene match. Germline lookup yields CDR1 SGHTA and CDR2 FQGTGA. The CDR3 is 17 amino acids. CDR3 in amino acids: CASSLEGGDRIHTEAFF. CDR3 in DNA: TGTGCCAGCAGCTTAGAGGGGGGGGACAGGATACACACTGAAGCTTTCTTT. Full variable domain (rest looked up from reference TRBV7-3 and TRBJ1-1): GAGVSQTPSNKVTEKGKYVELRCDPISGHTALYWYRQSLGQGPEFLIYFQGTGAADDSGLPNDRFFAVRPEGSVSTLKIQRTERGDSAVYLCASSLEGGDRIHTEAFFGQGTRLTVV.

This clonotype was detected ten times or more. This chain uses TRBV21-1 with TRBJ1-2; no DNA check was done on the table's D call, TRBD1. TRBV21-1 is a pseudogene segment. This CDR3 comprises 13 residues. CDR3 DNA: TGTGCCAGCCCGCCCGGCGGGACGGGTGGCTACACCTTC. It specifies CASPPGGTGGYTF.

The table lists this clonotype with a few counts. The rearrangement uses TRBV6-1 and TRBJ2-7; 11 bases are a match to TRBD1. CDR1 MNHNS and CDR2 SASEGT come from the germline V gene. This CDR3 has 14 residues. V lost 11 bases and J lost 3; bases outside the gene matches: 9. For the CDR3, the DNA is TGTGCCGTCAATGCCGGGACAGGGGGCTACGAGCAGTACTTC. It yields the protein CAVNAGTGGYEQYF.

The sample holds a few counts of this clonotype. This chain joins TRBV9 and TRBJ2-2; D is unclear. Germline loops: CDR1 SGDLS, CDR2 YYNGEE. Trimming pared 3 bases from V and 7 bases from J, leaving 13 bases between. This CDR3 comprises 14 residues. CDR3 protein: CASSARLAGGELFF. The DNA of the CDR3 is TGTGCCAGCAGCGCCCGCCTGGCCGGCGGGGAGCTGTTTTTT.

This clonotype was recorded at least ten times. The V and J genes are TRBV18 and TRBJ1-1; D is unresolved. The CDR3 extends over 13 amino acids. Germline assignment: CDR1 KGHSH and CDR2 LQKENI. With 0 bases removed from V and 2 bases from J, the gap between germline ends came to 4 bases. The CDR3 region is CASSPPANTEAFF. Here the CDR3 DNA reads TGTGCCAGCTCACCACCGGCTAACACTGAAGCTTTCTTT.

V usage is TRBV27 and J usage is TRBJ1-2; 7 nucleotides align to TRBD1. V gave up 7 bases and J gave up 6 bases; unmatched junction bases: 17. The CDR3 has 16 amino acids. The germline CDR1 and CDR2 sequences are MNHEY and SMNVEV (reference sequence). The CDR3 nucleotides read TGTGCCAGCACCCAAACCGGACAGGTCTCTCGAAATGGCTACACCTTC. Translated: CASTQTGQVSRNGYTF.

This clonotype appeared a few times. This chain connects TRBV7-3 to TRBJ2-5; TRBD1 is a possible D gene (6 bases). V dropped 2 bases and J dropped 5 bases, with 12 bases sitting between them. The CDR3 totals 14 residues. Per germline, CDR1 SGHTA and CDR2 FQGTGA. This CDR3 is CASSLPDSFETQYF. The CDR3 DNA reads as TGTGCCAGCAGCTTACCGGACAGCTTTGAGACCCAGTACTTC.

This clonotype was seen a handful of times. The rearrangement joins TRBV7-2 to TRBJ2-3, with 7 nucleotides matching TRBD2. Germline CDR1 and CDR2: SGHTA and FQGNSA. CDR3 length equals 17 residues. J gave up 2 bases and V 0 bases, and 8 bases lay outside the gene matches. The CDR3 loop reads CASSLARWGGSTDTQYF. In nucleotides, the CDR3 is TGTGCCAGCAGCTTAGCGCGATGGGGGGGTTCCACAGATACGCAGTATTTT.

This clonotype was seen only a few times. The chain has TRBV7-2 and TRBJ2-3, with 7 bases lining up with TRBD1. J was trimmed by 2 bases and V by 8 bases; bases with no gene match: 10. The CDR3 runs to 15 residues. The germline gives CDR1 SGHTA, CDR2 FQGNSA. The DNA for the CDR3 is TGTGCCAGCGGCCGGGACAGTACATCCACAGATACGCAGTATTTT. Amino acid sequence: CASGRDSTSTDTQYF.

This clonotype was seen a handful of times. The chain couples TRBV7-2 to TRBJ2-5, with D possibly being TRBD1 or TRBD2 (5 bases each). The ends were cut back, 4 bases at V and 7 bases at J, with 10 bases in the middle. The CDR3 has 12 amino acids. Germline V gene sequence: CDR1 SGHTA, CDR2 FQGNSA. The CDR3 DNA sequence: TGTGCCAGCAGCTCCCTTGGGGGGACCCAGTACTTC. This translates into CASSSLGGTQYF. Full variable domain (missing parts from reference TRBV7-2 and TRBJ2-5): GAGVSQSPSNKVTEKGKDVELRCDPISGHTALYWYRQSLGQGLEFLIYFQGNSAPDKSGLPSDRFSAERTGGSVSTLTIQRTQQEDSAVYLCASSSLGGTQYFGPGTRLLVL.

The chain combines TRBV20-1 with TRBJ2-7; TRBD1 agrees at 9 bases. Germline lookup yields CDR1 DFQATT and CDR2 SNEGSKA (reference sequence). The CDR3 loop spans 13 amino acids. After removal of 5 bases from V and 6 bases from J, the junction contained 8 bases not matched to a gene. The CDR3 DNA follows: TGCAGTGCTGAGGGACAGGGCGCAGGCGAGCAGTACTTC. Translation gives CSAEGQGAGEQYF.

The table lists this clonotype with many counts. The chain couples TRBV6-1 to TRBJ1-5, with 7 bases that match TRBD1. The CDR3 has 12 residues. Germline CDR1 is MNHNS and CDR2 is SASEGT. The ends lost 6 bases at V and 12 bases at J; junction bases unmatched: 8. Here the CDR3 reads CASRTGTVLQHF. The CDR3 region has the DNA TGTGCCAGCAGGACAGGGACGGTGCTCCAGCATTTT.

The chain couples TRBV9 to TRBJ2-1, with 13 bases fitting TRBD2. V lost 4 bases, J lost 4 bases, and 5 bases stayed unmatched. The germline V gene encodes CDR1 SGDLS and CDR2 YYNGEE. This CDR3 is built from 16 residues. DNA for the CDR3: TGTGCCAGCAGCAAGACTAGCGGGGGGACGTACAATGAGCAGTTCTTC. This translates into CASSKTSGGTYNEQFF.

This sequence joins TRBV6-5 and TRBJ2-1, with 8 positions matching TRBD2. The CDR3 covers 15 residues. V was clipped by 2 bases and J by 9 bases; unmatched bases: 9. Germline V gives CDR1 MNHEY, CDR2 SVGAGI. The CDR3: CASSYNGGADSEQFF. CDR3 nucleotides: TGTGCCAGCAGTTACAACGGGGGGGCCGATTCTGAGCAGTTCTTC.

V usage is TRBV18 and J usage is TRBJ2-7; D gene ambiguous. V was shortened by 6 bases and J by 2 bases, with 14 bases between the two germline ends. This CDR3 spans 14 amino acids. Looked up from germline, CDR1 is KGHSH and CDR2 is LQKENI. CDR3 bases: TGTGCCAGCTCCTTACAGAACGGCCCCTACGAGCAGTACGTC. The encoded protein is CASSLQNGPYEQYV.

This clonotype has at least ten counts. This chain uses TRBV20-1 with TRBJ2-4; 10 bases map to TRBD2. The CDR3 has 18 amino acids. Germline loops: CDR1 DFQATT, CDR2 SNEGSKA (reference sequence). The ends lost 0 bases at V and 10 bases at J; junction bases unmatched: 18. The CDR3 region is CSARDIDRTSGQHLIQYF. CDR3 nucleotides: TGCAGTGCTAGAGATATTGATCGGACTAGCGGCCAACATTTAATTCAGTACTTC.

In this sample, this clonotype turned up a few times. The chain employs TRBV5-1 and TRBJ1-2; the match to TRBD1 covers 8 bases. Germline CDR1 and CDR2: SGHRS and YFSETQ. CDR3 length: 13 residues. The V segment lost 5 bases and the J segment 3 bases; nucleotides outside the gene matches: 3. The CDR3 protein is CASRRTGYYGYTF. The CDR3 region has the DNA TGCGCCAGCAGGCGGACAGGGTACTATGGCTACACCTTC.

Ten or more counts support this clonotype. The chain joins TRBV7-2 to TRBJ2-2; D gene unclear. V gave up 0 bases and J gave up 7 bases, with 6 bases separating them. Germline V gene sequence: CDR1 SGHTA, CDR2 FQGNSA. This CDR3 has 13 amino acids. The CDR3, as DNA: TGTGCCAGCAGCTTAGCCCAGAGCGGGGAGCTGTTTTTT. Its protein product is CASSLAQSGELFF.

V gene TRBV7-3 combines with J gene TRBJ2-1, with D unresolved. CDR3 length: 13 amino acids. The V end was cut by 5 bases, the J end by 6 bases, with 11 bases between. Germline-derived CDR1 and CDR2 are SGHTA and FQGTGA. CDR3: CASSPSYGNEQFF. As DNA, the CDR3 is TGTGCCAGCAGCCCAAGTTATGGCAATGAGCAGTTCTTC. The full variable domain, its missing parts supplied by reference TRBV7-3 and TRBJ2-1, is GAGVSQTPSNKVTEKGKYVELRCDPISGHTALYWYRQSLGQGPEFLIYFQGTGAADDSGLPNDRFFAVRPEGSVSTLKIQRTERGDSAVYLCASSPSYGNEQFFGPGTRLTVL.

The CDR3 spells CASSPSGVAGGYNEQFF. In DNA, the CDR3 is TGTGCCAGCAGCCCCTCCGGGGTGGCGGGGGGTTATAATGAGCAGTTCTTC. The gene calls are TRBV12-3 or TRBV12-4 and TRBJ2-1; TRBD2 aligns across 8 bases. Germline trimming cut 6 bases from V and 7 bases from J; bases unmatched to any gene: 17. This CDR3 has 17 amino acids.

This clonotype was counted a few times. V is TRBV27 and J is TRBJ1-1; 7 bases map to TRBD1. After removal of 6 bases from V and 13 bases from J, the junction contained 14 bases not matched to a gene. The CDR3 sequence is 13 residues long. Per germline, CDR1 MNHEY and CDR2 SMNVEV (reference sequence). The CDR3 spells CASSPRGVTWDFF. As DNA, the CDR3 is TGTGCCAGCAGCCCCAGGGGGGTTACATGGGATTTCTTT.

This clonotype appeared a few times. The rearrangement joins TRBV20-1 to TRBJ2-2; D is undetermined. Germline V gene lookup returns CDR1 DFQATT and CDR2 SNEGSKA (reference sequence). The V gene lost 2 bases and the J gene lost 0 bases, with 10 bases spanning the gap. There are 15 residues in the CDR3. For the CDR3, the DNA is TGCAGTGCTAGACTGACGAATGCGAACACCGGGGAGCTGTTTTTT. Amino acids: CSARLTNANTGELFF.

This clonotype has a count of ten or more. V usage is TRBV20-1 and J usage is TRBJ1-2, with TRBD1 as a possible D gene (6 bases). The CDR3 covers 13 residues. Per the germline V gene, CDR1 is DFQATT and CDR2 is SNEGSKA (reference sequence). Trimming left V 6 bases short and J 4 bases short, with 15 bases between. The CDR3 protein is CSAGSGDTYGYTF. CDR3 nucleotide sequence: TGCAGTGCCGGGAGCGGGGACACCTATGGCTACACCTTC.